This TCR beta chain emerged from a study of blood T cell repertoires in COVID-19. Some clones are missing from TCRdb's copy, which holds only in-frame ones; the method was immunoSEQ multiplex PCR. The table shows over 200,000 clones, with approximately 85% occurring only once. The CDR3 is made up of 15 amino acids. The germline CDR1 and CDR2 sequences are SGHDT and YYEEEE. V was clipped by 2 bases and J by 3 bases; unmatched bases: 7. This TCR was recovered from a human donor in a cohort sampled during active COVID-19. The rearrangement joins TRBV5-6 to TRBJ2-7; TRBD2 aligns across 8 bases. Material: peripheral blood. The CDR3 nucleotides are TGTGCCAGCAGCTTCTCGGGGGGGGACCGCTACGAGCAGTACTTC. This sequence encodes CASSFSGGDRYEQYF.